What follows describes a single T cell receptor beta chain. These data come from a study of blood T cell repertoires in COVID-19. Study summary: Sites across the United States, Italy and Spain contributed samples from acute and convalescent COVID-19. The analysed material was cDNA or gDNA that came from T cells, B-cell-depleted T cells, or PBMCs.

As processed by the authors: Nucleated cell counts were estimated from reference gene primer amplification. Repertoires were generated with immunoSEQ multiplex PCR, while TCRdb's copy carries only in-frame clones and drops some. V, J and clone size were drawn from that table, and D and trimming were deduced from the DNA. The sample consists of 150,000 to 200,000 clones, 85% of them appearing once. This CDR3 contains 12 residues. Trimming stripped 4 bases from V and 3 bases from J, with 8 bases between. Germline CDR1 and CDR2: SGHRS and YFSETQ. Sequencing was carried out using peripheral blood. The clonotype comes from a human donor with acute or convalescent COVID-19. The donor label of this sample is uncertain. The chain couples TRBV5-1 to TRBJ2-7, with a weak D call TRBD1 (6 bases). The CDR3 coding sequence is TGCGCCAGCAGCGCACAGGGCTACGAGCAGTACTTC. Its translation is CASSAQGYEQYF.